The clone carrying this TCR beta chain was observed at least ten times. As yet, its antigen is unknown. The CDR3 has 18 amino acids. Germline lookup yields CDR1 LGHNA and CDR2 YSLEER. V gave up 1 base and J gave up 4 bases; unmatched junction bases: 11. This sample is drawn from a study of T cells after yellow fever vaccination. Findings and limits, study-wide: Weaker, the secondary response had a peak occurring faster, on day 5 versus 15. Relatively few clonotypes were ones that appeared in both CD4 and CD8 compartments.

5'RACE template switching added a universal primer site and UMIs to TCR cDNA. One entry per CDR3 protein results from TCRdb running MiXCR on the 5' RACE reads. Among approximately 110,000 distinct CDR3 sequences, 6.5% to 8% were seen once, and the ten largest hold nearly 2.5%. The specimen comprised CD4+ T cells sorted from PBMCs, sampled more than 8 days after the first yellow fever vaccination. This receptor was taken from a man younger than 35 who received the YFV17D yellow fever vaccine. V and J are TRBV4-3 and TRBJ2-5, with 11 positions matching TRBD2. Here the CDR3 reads CASSQGIEGTSGLETQYF. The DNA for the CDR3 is TGCGCCAGCAGCCAAGGAATCGAGGGGACTAGCGGTTTAGAGACCCAGTACTTC.